This T cell receptor beta chain was sequenced in a study of blood T cell repertoires in COVID-19 (TCRdb year 2020). General notes on the study: Samples covering the acute and convalescent phases of COVID-19 were provided by collaborators in the United States, Italy and Spain. The material from the prospective study consisted of cDNA or gDNA derived from T cells, B-cell-depleted T cells, or PBMCs. Deeply sampled blood TCRbeta repertoires from subjects exposed to, actively infected with, or recovered from COVID-19 were included in the dataset. A freely available public database, intended as a resource for researchers studying the immune response to SARS-CoV-2, is where the repertoires were released. The samples were drawn from two sources: the first 160 participants of the ongoing ImmuneRACE study, and about 1,300 subjects contributed by 6 global collaborators. Sample metadata almost always included a de-identified subject ID, COVID-19 status, age in years and sex. Where HLA class I and class II types were available, the types were taken from metadata supplied by the sample provider, not from assay-based typing.

The CDR3 runs 13 residues from the cysteine to the phenylalanine. This entry keeps only the CDR3 DNA: 39 bases, framed from base 1. Unmatched junction bases come to 10, with V trimmed by 7 bases and J by 7 bases. CDR1 is given as SQVTM and CDR2 as ANQGSEA, both from the germline V gene. TCRbeta CDR3 regions were amplified from genomic DNA using the immunoSEQ Assay, a bias-controlled multiplex PCR. For the original study's pipeline: Nucleated cell counts per sample were estimated from amplification of reference gene primers within the assay. To quantify the absolute abundance of each unique TCRbeta CDR3 rearrangement, sequence reads were collapsed and filtered. For each sample, productive Simpson clonality was calculated by taking the square root of Simpson's diversity index across productive rearrangements. The table was pulled from immuneACCESS by TCRdb, which kept in-frame rearrangements only. Such tables lose some clones; where checked, under half of the loss comes from unresolved V genes, and the rest has no known cause. Clone size and V and J calls were adopted from that table, with D and trimming inferred from the DNA. The sample has 100,000 or so clones on record, about 91% of them singletons. The ten largest account for 15% to 20% of the sample.

Turning to this clone: Its antigen is not yet known. No per-base quality is available; no much larger clone lies one base away.

Each collaborating institution followed its own protocols to collect whole blood in K2EDTA tubes. Collaborator samples were shipped for TCRbeta analysis as frozen whole blood, isolated PBMCs, or DNA extracted from either sample type. Study-level results and caveats: The amount of clinical and demographic metadata varied by source and participant and was provided uncurated.

The sample consisted of peripheral blood. This receptor chain uses TRBV29-1 and TRBJ1-2; 9 central bases correspond to TRBD1. The sequence was collected from a man between 45 and 60 years old with acute or convalescent COVID-19. The DNA is TGCAGCGATGACAAAGAGGACAGGGGTGGCTACACCTTC. This codes for CSDDKEDRGGYTF.